The rows below give T cell receptor beta chains drawn from one sample of a study of blood T cells in healthy people across ages. In TCRdb, the 5' RACE reads were re-called with MiXCR into one record per CDR3 protein. The table lists around 650,000 distinct CDR3 sequences, 32% of them singletons. Sample: blood. Receptor source: a woman aged 80 or over in good health. The CDR3 runs from the conserved cysteine through the conserved F or W.

v_call cdr3_aa
TRBV29-1 CSVVPSSGGAGYLGEQFF
TRBV6-5 CASRGTGNTIYF
TRBV2 CASSEEGPSGRPRNEQFF
TRBV11-1 CASSLSTSGGTGELFF
TRBV6-6 CASTRGLYNEQFF
TRBV4-3 CASSQESGQGSKQYF
TRBV29-1 CSVRYGEGQPQHF
TRBV12-3/TRBV12-4 CASSLAASGGMSMRQFF
TRBV20-1 CSGLAGGRETQYF
TRBV7-9 CASSLNPGVAYEQYF
TRBV20-1 CSAPGQGEKLFF
TRBV4-2 CASSQDLDGGYEQFF
TRBV15 CATSRGTGGARSDTQYF
TRBV7-3 CANSSLAGVTDTQYF
TRBV14 CASSPQTGGLFEANVLTF
TRBV2 CASSARGGLAVSTDTQYF
TRBV7-2 CASSLAPGGAYEQYF
TRBV14 CASSQEQTWELPGDTQYF
TRBV18 CASSLGGDKPQHF
TRBV20-1 CSAPPTGGFNTEAFF
TRBV20-1 CSATTTSWNTQYF
TRBV6-2/TRBV6-3 CASSYARSASGGNEQYF
TRBV6-5 CASSTRHLVTSSYEQYF
TRBV30 CAWRNGDEQFF
TRBV20-1 CSAPSWGESADTQYF
TRBV20-1 CSARAAGGRTNEKLFF